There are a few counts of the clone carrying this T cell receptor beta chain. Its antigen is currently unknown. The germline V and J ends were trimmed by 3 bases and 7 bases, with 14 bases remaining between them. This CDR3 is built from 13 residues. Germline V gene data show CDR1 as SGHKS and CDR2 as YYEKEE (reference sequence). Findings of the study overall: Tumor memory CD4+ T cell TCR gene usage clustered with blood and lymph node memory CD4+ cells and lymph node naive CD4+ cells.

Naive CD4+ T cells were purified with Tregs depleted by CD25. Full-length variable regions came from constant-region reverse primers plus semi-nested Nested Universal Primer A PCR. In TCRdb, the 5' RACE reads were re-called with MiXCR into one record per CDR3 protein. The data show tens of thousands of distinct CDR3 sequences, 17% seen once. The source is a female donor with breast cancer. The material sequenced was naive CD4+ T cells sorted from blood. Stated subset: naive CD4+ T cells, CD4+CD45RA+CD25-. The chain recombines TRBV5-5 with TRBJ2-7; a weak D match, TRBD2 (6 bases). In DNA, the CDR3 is TGTGCCAGCAGCTCGCCGGGGGTCGGGGAGCAGTACTTC. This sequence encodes CASSSPGVGEQYF.